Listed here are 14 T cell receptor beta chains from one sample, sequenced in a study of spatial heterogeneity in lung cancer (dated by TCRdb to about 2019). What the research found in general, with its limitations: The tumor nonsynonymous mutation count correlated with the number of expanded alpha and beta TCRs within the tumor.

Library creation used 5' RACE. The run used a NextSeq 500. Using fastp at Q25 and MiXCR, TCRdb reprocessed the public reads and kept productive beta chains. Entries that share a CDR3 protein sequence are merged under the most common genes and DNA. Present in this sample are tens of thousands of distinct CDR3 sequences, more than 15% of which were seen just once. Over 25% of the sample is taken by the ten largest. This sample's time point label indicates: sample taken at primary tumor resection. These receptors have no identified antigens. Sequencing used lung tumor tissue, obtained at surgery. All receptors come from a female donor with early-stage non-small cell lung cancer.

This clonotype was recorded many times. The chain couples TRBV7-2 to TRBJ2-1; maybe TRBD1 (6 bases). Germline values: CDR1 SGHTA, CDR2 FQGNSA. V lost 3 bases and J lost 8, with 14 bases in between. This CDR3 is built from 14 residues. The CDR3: CASSFPRRGHEQFF. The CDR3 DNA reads TGTGCCAGCAGCTTTCCCCGCAGGGGACATGAGCAGTTCTTC.

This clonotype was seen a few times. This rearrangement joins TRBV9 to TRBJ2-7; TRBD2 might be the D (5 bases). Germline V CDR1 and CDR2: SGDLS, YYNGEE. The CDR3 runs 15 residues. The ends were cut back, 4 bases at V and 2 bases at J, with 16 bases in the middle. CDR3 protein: CASSRGLDLTYEQYF. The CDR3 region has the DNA TGTGCCAGCAGCAGAGGACTTGATCTGACCTACGAGCAGTACTTC. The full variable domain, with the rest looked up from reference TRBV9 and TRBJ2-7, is DSGVTQTPKHLITATGQRVTLRCSPRSGDLSVYWYQQSLDQGLQFLIQYYNGEERAKGNILERFSAQQFPDLHSELNLSSLELGDSALYFCASSRGLDLTYEQYFGPGTRLTVT.

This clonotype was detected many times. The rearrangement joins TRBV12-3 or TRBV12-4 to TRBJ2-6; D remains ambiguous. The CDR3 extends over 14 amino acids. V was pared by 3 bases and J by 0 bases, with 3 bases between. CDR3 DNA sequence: TGTGCCAGCAGTTTGGTCTCTGGGGCCAACGTCCTGACTTTC. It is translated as CASSLVSGANVLTF.

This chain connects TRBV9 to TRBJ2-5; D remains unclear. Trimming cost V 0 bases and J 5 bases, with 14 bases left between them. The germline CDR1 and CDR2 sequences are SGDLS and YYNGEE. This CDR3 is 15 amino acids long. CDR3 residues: CASSVEVAVQETQYF. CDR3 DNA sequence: TGTGCCAGCAGCGTAGAAGTCGCGGTTCAGGAGACCCAGTACTTC.

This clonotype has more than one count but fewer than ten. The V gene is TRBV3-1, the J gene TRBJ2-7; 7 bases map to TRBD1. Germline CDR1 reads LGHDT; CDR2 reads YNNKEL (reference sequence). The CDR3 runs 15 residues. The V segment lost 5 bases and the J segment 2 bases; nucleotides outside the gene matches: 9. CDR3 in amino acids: CASSLYRQGAYEQYF. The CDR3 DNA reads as TGTGCCAGCAGCTTATATCGACAGGGAGCCTACGAGCAGTACTTC.

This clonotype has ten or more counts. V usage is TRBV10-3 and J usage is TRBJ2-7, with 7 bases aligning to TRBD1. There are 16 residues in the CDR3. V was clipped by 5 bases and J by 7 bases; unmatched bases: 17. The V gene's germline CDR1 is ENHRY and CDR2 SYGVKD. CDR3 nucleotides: TGTGCCATCAGTCATCCGACCCGCACAGGGGCGGATGAGCAGTACTTC. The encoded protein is CAISHPTRTGADEQYF.

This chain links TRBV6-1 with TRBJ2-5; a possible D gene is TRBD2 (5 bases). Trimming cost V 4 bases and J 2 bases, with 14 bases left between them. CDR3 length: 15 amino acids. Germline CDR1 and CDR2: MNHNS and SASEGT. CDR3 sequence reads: CASSGWPAVQETQYF. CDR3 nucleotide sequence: TGTGCCAGCAGTGGATGGCCAGCGGTTCAAGAGACCCAGTACTTC.

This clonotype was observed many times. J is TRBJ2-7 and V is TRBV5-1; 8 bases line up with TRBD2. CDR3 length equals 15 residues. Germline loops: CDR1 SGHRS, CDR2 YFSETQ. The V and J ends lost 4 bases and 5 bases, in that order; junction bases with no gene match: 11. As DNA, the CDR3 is TGCGCCAGCAGCCCGGCGGCGGGGGGTGACAACGAGCAGTACTTC. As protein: CASSPAAGGDNEQYF.

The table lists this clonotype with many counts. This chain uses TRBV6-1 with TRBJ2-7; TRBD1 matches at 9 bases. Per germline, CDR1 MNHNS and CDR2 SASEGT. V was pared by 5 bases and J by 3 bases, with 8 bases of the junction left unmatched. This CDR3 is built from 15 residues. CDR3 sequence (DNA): TGTGCCAGCAGTAGAGAGACAGGGGGGAACTACGAGCAGTACTTC. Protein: CASSRETGGNYEQYF.

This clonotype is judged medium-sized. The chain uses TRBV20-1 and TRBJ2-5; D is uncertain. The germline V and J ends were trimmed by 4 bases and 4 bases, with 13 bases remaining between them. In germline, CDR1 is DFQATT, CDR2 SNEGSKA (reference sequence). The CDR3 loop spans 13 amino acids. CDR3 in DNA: TGCAGTGCTACCCTCGGTCGGATAGAGACCCAGTACTTC. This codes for CSATLGRIETQYF.

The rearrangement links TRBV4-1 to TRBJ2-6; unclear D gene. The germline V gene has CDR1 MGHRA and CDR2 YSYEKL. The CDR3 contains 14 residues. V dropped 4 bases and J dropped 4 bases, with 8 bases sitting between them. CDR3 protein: CASSPSPGANVLTF. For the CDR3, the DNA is TGCGCCAGCAGCCCCTCCCCGGGGGCCAACGTCCTGACTTTC.

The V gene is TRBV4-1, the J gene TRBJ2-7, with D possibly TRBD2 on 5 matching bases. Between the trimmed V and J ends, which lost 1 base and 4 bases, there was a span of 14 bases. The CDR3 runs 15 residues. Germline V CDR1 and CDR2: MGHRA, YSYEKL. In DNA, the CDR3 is TGCGCCAGCAGCCAAGCTTTTACTAGAGGGTACGAGCAGTACTTC. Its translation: CASSQAFTRGYEQYF.

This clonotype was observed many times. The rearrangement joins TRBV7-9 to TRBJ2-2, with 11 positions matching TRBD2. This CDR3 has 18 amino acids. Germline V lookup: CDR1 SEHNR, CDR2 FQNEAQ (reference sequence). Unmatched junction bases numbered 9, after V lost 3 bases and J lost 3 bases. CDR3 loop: CASSFLVLAGVDTGELFF. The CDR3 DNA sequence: TGTGCCAGCAGCTTTTTAGTACTAGCGGGAGTTGACACCGGGGAGCTGTTTTTT.

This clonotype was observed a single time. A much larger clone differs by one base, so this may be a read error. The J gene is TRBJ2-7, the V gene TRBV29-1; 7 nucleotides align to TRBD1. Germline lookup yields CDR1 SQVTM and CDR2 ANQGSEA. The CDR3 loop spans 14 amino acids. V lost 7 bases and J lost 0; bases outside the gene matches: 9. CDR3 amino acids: CSGSVGDSSYEQYF. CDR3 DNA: TGCAGCGGGTCGGTGGGGGACAGCTCCTACGAGCAGTACTTC.